The 10 T cell receptor beta chains in this list originate from one sample, sequenced in a study of prognosis after radiotherapy for stage I lung cancer. Genomic DNA served as the source from which two-round multiplex PCR generated TCR beta CDR3 amplicons. Round-one PCR had primers specific to each TRBV and TRBJ gene. MiXCR, run by TCRdb on the multiplex PCR reads, gives a single entry per CDR3 protein. Of under 25,000 distinct CDR3 sequences in the sample, 40% to 55% are singletons; the top ten hold approximately 32%. The starting material was PBMCs, obtained before or after stereotactic body radiation therapy (not recorded which). These receptors were taken from a donor aged 50 or older with non-small cell lung cancer.

This clonotype was seen at least ten times. The chain is built from TRBV18 and TRBJ2-7; no clear D gene. The germline V and J ends were trimmed by 2 bases and 6 bases, with 11 bases remaining between them. The CDR3 loop spans 13 amino acids. Germline V gene sequence: CDR1 KGHSH, CDR2 LQKENI. The CDR3 nucleotides are TGTGCCAGCTCACCAAATGAGAAAGCCGAGCAGTACTTC. Translating gives CASSPNEKAEQYF.

This clonotype was recorded at least ten times. The chain carries TRBV19 and TRBJ2-5; 11 bases match TRBD2. Germline CDR1 is LNHDA and CDR2 is SQIVND (reference sequence). The CDR3 extends over 15 amino acids. The ends lost 7 bases at V and 4 bases at J; junction bases unmatched: 8. CDR3 bases: TGTGCCAGTACCCCGACTAGCGGGATCTCAGAGACCCAGTACTTC. It specifies CASTPTSGISETQYF.

Turning to this clonotype: Its ends do not fully match the called genes, so a read error is possible. The CDR3 sequence: CASSRTGTVNTGELFF. CDR3 DNA: TGCGCCAGCAGCCGAACCGGGACAGTGAACACCGGGGAGCTATTTTTT. The chain joins TRBV5-1 to TRBJ2-2; 7 bases match TRBD1. Germline V gene data show CDR1 as SGHRS and CDR2 as YFSETQ. This CDR3 spans 16 amino acids. The full variable domain, in which reference TRBV5-1 and TRBJ2-2 provide the parts outside the CDR3, is KAGVTQTPRYLIKTRGQQVTLSCSPISGHRSVSWYQQTPGQGLQFLFEYFSETQRNKGNFPGRFSGRQFSNSRSEMNVSTLELGDSALYLCASSRTGTVNTGELFFGEGSRLTVL.

This clonotype came up many times. This chain links TRBV20-1 with TRBJ2-1, with 10 bases identical to TRBD2. V lost 5 bases to trimming and J lost 4 bases; unmatched junction nucleotides: 8. From germline, CDR1 is DFQATT and CDR2 SNEGSKA (reference sequence). The CDR3 length is 15 residues. The CDR3 region has the DNA TGCAGTGCTGGACTCGGGACTAGCGTATACAATGAGCAGTTCTTC. It yields the protein CSAGLGTSVYNEQFF.

This chain links TRBV24-1 with TRBJ2-1; 12 bases line up with TRBD2. The ends lost 5 bases at V and 7 bases at J; junction bases unmatched: 8. Germline V gives CDR1 KGHDR, CDR2 SFDVKD. The CDR3 covers 16 residues. For the CDR3, the DNA is TGTGCCACCAGTGCTCTTGCGACTAGCGGGAGTAATGAGCAGTTCTTC. Amino acids: CATSALATSGSNEQFF.

The genes are TRBV4-2 and TRBJ1-1; 10 bases line up with TRBD1. The CDR3 extends over 16 amino acids. Unmatched junction bases numbered 8, after V lost 3 bases and J lost 4 bases. Germline CDR1 is LGHNA and CDR2 is YNFKEQ. This chain's CDR3 is CASSQIGWDRGTEAFF. The CDR3 coding sequence is TGTGCCAGCAGCCAGATAGGCTGGGACAGGGGCACTGAAGCTTTCTTT.

Turning to this clonotype: A far larger clone differs by one base, so this is likely a read error. V and J are TRBV27 and TRBJ2-6, with TRBD2 matching 13 bases. Trimming at V came to 8 bases and at J to 4 bases, leaving 8 bases not matched to a gene. CDR3 length: 17 amino acids. Germline lookup yields CDR1 MNHEY and CDR2 SMNVEV (reference sequence). The CDR3 bases are TGTGCCAGCGGTCCCACTAGCGGGAGGGCCGGGGCCAACGTCCTGACTTTC. It translates to CASGPTSGRAGANVLTF.

About this clonotype: The junction departs from the called germline gene at one end, perhaps through a read error. The rearrangement uses TRBV5-1 and TRBJ2-2; 7 bases are shared with TRBD2. This CDR3 spans 17 amino acids. Germline CDR1 reads SGHRS; CDR2 reads YFSETQ. The CDR3 DNA reads as TGCGCCAGCAGCTCCTATATGGCGGGAGACGGCACCGGGGAGCCGTTTTTT. Its protein is CASSSYMAGDGTGEPFF.

CDR3 in DNA: TGTGCCAGCAGCCCCGGATGGGTAGAAAGCTCCTACAATGAGCAGTTCTTC. Protein sequence: CASSPGWVESSYNEQFF. The rearrangement joins TRBV28 to TRBJ2-1; D not certain. Looked up from germline, CDR1 is MDHEN and CDR2 is SYDVKM. The CDR3 extends over 17 amino acids. V was trimmed by 6 bases and J by 0 bases, leaving 18 bases between them.

The chain links TRBV15 to TRBJ2-7; TRBD2 might be the D (5 bases). CDR1 and CDR2 (germline): LNHNV, YYDKDF (reference sequence). The CDR3 contains 14 residues. V was cut by 7 bases and J by 10 bases, with 23 bases left in between. DNA of the CDR3: TGTGCCACCATTCCTGGCGGGTCCCATGGGGATCAGTACTTC. It specifies CATIPGGSHGDQYF.